These 28 T cell receptor beta chains came from one sample sequenced in a study of blood T cell repertoires in COVID-19. The repertoire was sequenced with immunoSEQ multiplex PCR; TCRdb's copy has only in-frame clones and lacks some. The sample lists about 490,000 clones; roughly 88% were seen once. Input material: peripheral blood. The receptors come from a human donor in a cohort sampled during active COVID-19.

The chain uses TRBV19 and TRBJ1-5; D is uncertain. The CDR3 extends over 15 amino acids. Germline-derived CDR1 and CDR2 are LNHDA and SQIVND (reference sequence). V lost 3 bases and J 8 bases, leaving 17 bases between the germline ends. The CDR3 sequence is CASSMGPRDLKPQHF. CDR3 bases: TGTGCCAGTAGTATGGGCCCCCGGGATTTAAAGCCCCAGCATTTT.

The V and J genes are TRBV7-9 and TRBJ1-6; 9 bases match TRBD1. The CDR3 contains 15 residues. Germline assignment: CDR1 SEHNR and CDR2 FQNEAQ (reference sequence). J was trimmed by 9 bases and V by 5 bases; bases with no gene match: 8. CDR3 coding DNA: TGTGCCAGCAGCCGGGGGGACAGGGCACGTTCACCCCTCCACTTT. As protein: CASSRGDRARSPLHF.

The V and J genes are TRBV14 and TRBJ1-1; maybe TRBD1 (6 bases). Germline assignment: CDR1 SGHDN and CDR2 FVKESK. V was trimmed by 4 bases and J by 6 bases, leaving 21 bases between them. The CDR3 runs 16 residues. DNA of the CDR3: TGTGCCAGCAGCCCGATCAACAGGGCTATCGTATCTGAAGCTTTCTTT. This codes for CASSPINRAIVSEAFF. Using reference TRBV14 and TRBJ1-1 for the parts outside the CDR3, the full variable domain is EAGVTQFPSHSVIEKGQTVTLRCDPISGHDNLYWYRRVMGKEIKFLLHFVKESKQDESGMPNNRFLAERTGGTYSTLKVQPAELEDSGVYFCASSPINRAIVSEAFFGQGTRLTVV.

The CDR3 DNA is TGTGCCAGCTCAAGAAGGGGGGGCAGCTCCTACGAGCAGTACTTC. Its protein is CASSRRGGSSYEQYF. V gene TRBV18 combines with J gene TRBJ2-7, with D possibly TRBD2 on 7 matching bases. V was shortened by 5 bases and J by 0 bases, with 14 bases between the two germline ends. CDR1 is KGHSH and CDR2 is LQKENI in the germline V gene. The CDR3 contains 15 residues.

The CDR3 bases are TGTGCCAGCAGACGGACTAGCGGGATTAGCTCCTACGAGCAGTACTTC. Its translation is CASRRTSGISSYEQYF. This chain joins TRBV3-1 (or the pseudogene TRBV3-2) and TRBJ2-7; 12 nucleotides line up with TRBD2. V was clipped by 6 bases and J by 0 bases; unmatched bases: 6. Germline V gene sequence: CDR1 LGHDT, CDR2 YNNKEL (reference sequence). The CDR3 consists of 16 residues.

The genes are TRBV5-1 and TRBJ2-2; the match to TRBD2 covers 11 bases. Germline loops: CDR1 SGHRS, CDR2 YFSETQ. The junction had 4 bases not matched to a gene; V was cut back by 4 bases and J by 2 bases. There are 16 residues in the CDR3. CDR3 sequence: CASSAGTSGNTGELFF. For the CDR3, the DNA is TGCGCCAGCAGCGCCGGGACTAGCGGAAACACCGGGGAGCTGTTTTTT.

This clone was counted a few times. This chain connects TRBV7-2 to TRBJ1-1, with 10 positions matching TRBD1. The trim removed 5 bases at V and 4 bases at J, leaving 7 bases unmatched. CDR1 SGHTA and CDR2 FQGNSA come from the germline V gene. The CDR3 has 15 residues. CDR3 in amino acids: CASSTGTGARTEAFF. The CDR3 region has the DNA TGTGCCAGCAGCACCGGGACAGGGGCTCGCACTGAAGCTTTCTTT.

Remarks on this clone: A read error may account for a junction end that differs from germline. The rearrangement links TRBV7-2 to TRBJ2-7; 10 bases are shared with TRBD2. The length of the CDR3 is 14 residues. The germline gives CDR1 SGHTA, CDR2 FQGNSA. CDR3 in amino acids: CASTLAGGGYEQYF. In DNA, the CDR3 is TGTGCCAGCACCTTAGCGGGAGGAGGGTACGAGCAGTACTTC. The whole variable domain, remainder taken from reference TRBV7-2 and TRBJ2-7, is GAGVSQSPSNKVTEKGKDVELRCDPISGHTALYWYRQSLGQGLEFLIYFQGNSAPDKSGLPSDRFSAERTGGSVSTLTIQRTQQEDSAVYLCASTLAGGGYEQYFGPGTRLTVT.

The chain couples TRBV11-2 to TRBJ2-7; 8 nucleotides match TRBD2. Per germline, CDR1 SGHAT and CDR2 FQNNGV. The trim removed 2 bases at V and 7 bases at J, leaving 13 bases unmatched. The CDR3 has 16 amino acids. CDR3 protein: CASSLSGGSGREEQYF. CDR3 DNA sequence: TGTGCCAGCAGCTTAAGCGGCGGAAGCGGGAGAGAAGAGCAGTACTTC.

As DNA, the CDR3 is TGCAGTGCTAGTGGGATGGGCAGGAAACTGTTTTTT. This codes for CSASGMGRKLFF. This rearrangement joins TRBV20-1 to TRBJ1-4; no definite D call. This CDR3 has 12 amino acids. Trimming removed 3 bases at V and 11 bases at J, with 13 bases between. The germline V gene encodes CDR1 DFQATT and CDR2 SNEGSKA (reference sequence).

The genes are TRBV28 and TRBJ1-2; TRBD1 aligns across 9 bases. Germline CDR1 reads MDHEN; CDR2 reads SYDVKM. V lost 8 bases to trimming and J lost 1 base; unmatched junction nucleotides: 8. The CDR3 has 15 residues. The CDR3 reads CASVLQGALNYGYTF. In nucleotides, the CDR3 is TGTGCCAGCGTCTTACAGGGGGCGCTTAACTATGGCTACACCTTC.

On this clone: The same CDR3 can be traced to other DNA sequences in this sample. DNA for the CDR3: TGTGCCAGCAGTTTAGATATGAACACTGAAGCTTTCTTT. Protein: CASSLDMNTEAFF. The chain combines TRBV12-3 or TRBV12-4 with TRBJ1-1; D not resolved. The CDR3 totals 13 residues. V dropped 1 base and J dropped 0 bases, with 3 bases sitting between them.

This chain uses TRBV18 with TRBJ2-7; TRBD1 matches 10 bases. The CDR3 extends over 14 amino acids. The germline V gene encodes CDR1 KGHSH and CDR2 LQKENI. V trimming: 4 bases; J trimming: 4 bases; junction bases outside the gene matches: 4. CDR3 nucleotide sequence: TGTGCCAGCTCACTCCGGGACAGGGGTTACGAGCAGTACTTC. Its protein is CASSLRDRGYEQYF.

The gene calls are TRBV13 and TRBJ1-1; 9 nucleotides agree with TRBD1. The CDR3 has 16 residues. Germline CDR1 PRHDT, CDR2 FYEKMQ (reference sequence). The J segment lost 0 bases and the V segment lost 0 bases, leaving 2 bases of the junction unmatched. CDR3 DNA sequence: TGTGCCAGCAGCTTAGGACAGGGGGCCCTGAACACTGAAGCTTTCTTT. It codes for CASSLGQGALNTEAFF.

This clone appeared once. The chain couples TRBV7-2 to TRBJ2-5; TRBD2 agrees at 8 bases. Germline V gene sequence: CDR1 SGHTA, CDR2 FQGNSA. The J segment lost 3 bases and the V segment lost 6 bases, leaving 12 bases of the junction unmatched. This CDR3 is 16 amino acids long. The CDR3 DNA follows: TGTGCCAGCAGTCGAGGTCCGTATAGCGGGAAAGAGACCCAGTACTTC. Amino acids: CASSRGPYSGKETQYF.

The chain recombines TRBV7-6 with TRBJ2-7, with 11 bases that match TRBD2. Germline values: CDR1 SGHVS, CDR2 FNYEAQ. V trimming: 1 base; J trimming: 7 bases; junction bases outside the gene matches: 6. The CDR3 has 15 residues. CDR3 in amino acids: CASSLELAGVGEQYF. CDR3 nucleotide sequence: TGTGCCAGCAGCTTAGAACTAGCGGGAGTTGGGGAGCAGTACTTC.

Comment on this clone: Different DNA sequences within this sample yield the same CDR3. The chain is built from TRBV7-9 and TRBJ2-7; the D is unclear. This CDR3 has 11 residues. V was trimmed by 5 bases and J by 3 bases, leaving 5 bases between them. The germline CDR1 and CDR2 sequences are SEHNR and FQNEAQ (reference sequence). CDR3 residues: CASSLSYEQYF. CDR3 sequence (DNA): TGTGCCAGCAGCCTGAGCTACGAGCAGTACTTC.

V usage is TRBV29-1 and J usage is TRBJ2-5; D ambiguous. Germline V gene sequence: CDR1 SQVTM, CDR2 ANQGSEA. This CDR3 is built from 12 residues. V lost 4 bases, J lost 1 base, and 7 bases lay in between. CDR3 region: CSVGHPQETQYF. The CDR3 region has the DNA TGCAGCGTTGGGCACCCCCAAGAGACCCAGTACTTC.

The J gene is TRBJ1-5, the V gene TRBV12-3 or TRBV12-4; TRBD1 might be the D (5 bases). Trimming shortened V by 6 bases and J by 3 bases, and 9 bases separated the two germline ends. The CDR3 loop spans 13 amino acids. CDR3 region: CASRTGSNQPQHF. The CDR3 DNA is TGTGCCAGCAGAACAGGATCCAATCAGCCCCAGCATTTT.

V and J are TRBV6-5 and TRBJ2-1; 7 bases align to TRBD1. The CDR3 runs to 14 residues. Per germline, CDR1 MNHEY and CDR2 SVGAGI. The ends lost 6 bases at V and 6 bases at J; junction bases unmatched: 8. The CDR3 nucleotides are TGTGCCAGCAGCCGCGACAGGGTGCGCAATGAGCAGTTCTTC. Amino acids: CASSRDRVRNEQFF.

The V and J genes are TRBV6-5 and TRBJ2-1; 10 nucleotides match TRBD2. V lost 6 bases and J lost 10; bases outside the gene matches: 12. Germline values: CDR1 MNHEY, CDR2 SVGAGI. CDR3 size: 15 residues. The CDR3 nucleotides are TGTGCCAGCAGCGACTATCTAGCGGGAGCTGGCGAGCAGTTCTTC. Its protein product is CASSDYLAGAGEQFF.

This chain connects TRBV5-4 to TRBJ1-3, with a tentative D call TRBD1 (6 bases). V shed 0 bases and J shed 3 bases, with 16 bases lying between them. This CDR3 has 17 residues. Per germline, CDR1 SGHNT and CDR2 YYREEE (reference sequence). In DNA, the CDR3 is TGTGCCAGCAGCTTGGCGGGCAGGGGCTCGGGTGGAAACACCATATATTTT. It translates to CASSLAGRGSGGNTIYF.

The count of this clone is one. The V gene is TRBV6-5, the J gene TRBJ2-7; D call uncertain. The CDR3 runs 13 residues. CDR1 and CDR2 from the germline V gene are MNHEY and SVGAGI. V shed 5 bases and J shed 0 bases, with 8 bases lying between them. The CDR3 DNA reads as TGTGCCAGCAGTCTAGAGAGCTCCTACGAGCAGTACTTC. This translates into CASSLESSYEQYF.

The chain couples TRBV13 to TRBJ2-7; D ambiguous. The CDR3 is made up of 14 amino acids. CDR1 and CDR2 from the germline V gene are PRHDT and FYEKMQ (reference sequence). Trimming left V 5 bases short and J 1 base short, with 12 bases between. CDR3 sequence: CASSHAGTSYEQYF. Here the CDR3 DNA reads TGTGCCAGCAGCCACGCCGGTACGTCCTACGAGCAGTACTTC.

The chain couples TRBV28 to TRBJ1-3; 7 nucleotides match TRBD1. V was clipped by 6 bases and J by 3 bases; unmatched bases: 8. From germline, CDR1 is MDHEN and CDR2 SYDVKM. The CDR3 has 15 residues. The CDR3, as DNA: TGTGCCAGCAGCCTCTTTAGGGGGCTTGGAAACACCATATATTTT. Amino acids: CASSLFRGLGNTIYF.

The CDR3 here is CASSLDWPGELFF. DNA of the CDR3: TGTGCCAGCAGCTTAGATTGGCCCGGGGAGCTGTTTTTT. The J gene is TRBJ2-2, the V gene TRBV11-3; no definite D call. The V end lost 0 bases, the J end lost 6 bases, and 5 bases lay between the germline ends. Germline loops: CDR1 SGHNT, CDR2 YENEEA. The CDR3 length is 13 residues.

The chain combines TRBV19 with TRBJ1-1, with D tentatively TRBD1 (6 bases). The CDR3 has 15 residues. Per the germline V gene, CDR1 is LNHDA and CDR2 is SQIVND (reference sequence). Trimming took 3 bases from V and 0 from J, leaving 11 bases between them. The CDR3 is CASSMDRKMNTEAFF. The CDR3, as DNA: TGTGCCAGTAGTATGGACAGAAAAATGAACACTGAAGCTTTCTTT.

This rearrangement joins TRBV19 to TRBJ1-2; TRBD1 matches at 8 bases. J lost 8 bases, V lost 6 bases, and 14 bases had no gene match. The germline V gene has CDR1 LNHDA and CDR2 SQIVND (reference sequence). The CDR3 totals 15 residues. The CDR3 coding sequence is TGTGCCAGTAGCCGAGGGAGACAGGGGCGGGGCGGCTACACCTTC. This encodes CASSRGRQGRGGYTF.